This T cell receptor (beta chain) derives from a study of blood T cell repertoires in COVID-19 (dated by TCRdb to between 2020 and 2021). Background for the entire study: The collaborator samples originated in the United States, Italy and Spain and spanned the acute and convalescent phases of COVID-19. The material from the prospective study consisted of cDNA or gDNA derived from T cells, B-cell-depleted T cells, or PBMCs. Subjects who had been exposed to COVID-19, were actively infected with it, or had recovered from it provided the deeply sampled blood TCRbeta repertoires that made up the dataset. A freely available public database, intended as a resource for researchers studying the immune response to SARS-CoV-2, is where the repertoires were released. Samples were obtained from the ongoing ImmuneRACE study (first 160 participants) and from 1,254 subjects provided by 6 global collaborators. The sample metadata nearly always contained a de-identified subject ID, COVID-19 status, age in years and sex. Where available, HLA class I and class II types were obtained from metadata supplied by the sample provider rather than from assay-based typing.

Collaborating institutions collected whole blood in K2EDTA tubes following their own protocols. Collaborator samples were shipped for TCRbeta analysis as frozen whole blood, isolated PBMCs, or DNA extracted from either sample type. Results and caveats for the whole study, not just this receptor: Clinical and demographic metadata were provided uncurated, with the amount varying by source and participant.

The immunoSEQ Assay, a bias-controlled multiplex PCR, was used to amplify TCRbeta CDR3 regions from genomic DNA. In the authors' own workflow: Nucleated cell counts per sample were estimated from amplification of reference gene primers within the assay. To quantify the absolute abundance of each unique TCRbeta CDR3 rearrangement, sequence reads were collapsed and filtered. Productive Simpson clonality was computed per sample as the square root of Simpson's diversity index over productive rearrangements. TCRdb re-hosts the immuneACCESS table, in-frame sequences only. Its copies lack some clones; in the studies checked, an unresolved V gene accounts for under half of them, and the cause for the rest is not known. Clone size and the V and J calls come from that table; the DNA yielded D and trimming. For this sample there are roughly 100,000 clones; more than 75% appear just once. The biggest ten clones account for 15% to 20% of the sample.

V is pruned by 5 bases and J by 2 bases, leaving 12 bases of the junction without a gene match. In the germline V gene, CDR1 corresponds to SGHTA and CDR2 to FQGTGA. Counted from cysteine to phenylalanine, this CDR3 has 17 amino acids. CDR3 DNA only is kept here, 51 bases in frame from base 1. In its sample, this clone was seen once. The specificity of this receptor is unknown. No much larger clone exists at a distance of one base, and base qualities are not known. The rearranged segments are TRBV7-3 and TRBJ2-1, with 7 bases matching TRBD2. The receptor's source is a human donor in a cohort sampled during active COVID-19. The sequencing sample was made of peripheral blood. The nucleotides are TGTGCCAGCAGCCCACACGCAGGAGCGGGACCCTACAATGAGCAGTTCTTC. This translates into CASSPHAGAGPYNEQFF.